The entry that follows covers one TCR beta chain sequence. Antigen unknown. In germline, CDR1 is MDHEN, CDR2 SYDVKM. V was shortened by 4 bases and J by 0 bases, with 13 bases between the two germline ends. The CDR3 totals 15 residues. These data are taken from a study of shared clonotypes between healthy human individuals. Study overall: The plates for each donor numbered three CD4 naive, three CD4 memory, two CD8 naive and one CD8 memory.

The authors ran the assay at deep level. The assay was immunoSEQ multiplex PCR, and TCRdb's table has in-frame clones only and misses some. Seen here are approximately 640,000 clones, more than 70% observed once, and the top ten hold 1.8%. Study observations and caveats: Shared across a few donors were approximately 5% of the naive CD4 clonotypes. Rarefaction curves obtained for sorted subsets showed sequencing incomplete despite large depth.

Material: memory CD4+ T cells sorted from blood. Specified subset: CD45RA-negative fraction. The chain is built from TRBV28 and TRBJ2-7; D is unresolved. The clonotype was recovered from a woman aged 25-40 years in good health. The CDR3, as DNA: TGTGCCAGCAGTTCCATAGGCACTTCCTCCTACGAGCAGTACTTC. Protein sequence: CASSSIGTSSYEQYF.